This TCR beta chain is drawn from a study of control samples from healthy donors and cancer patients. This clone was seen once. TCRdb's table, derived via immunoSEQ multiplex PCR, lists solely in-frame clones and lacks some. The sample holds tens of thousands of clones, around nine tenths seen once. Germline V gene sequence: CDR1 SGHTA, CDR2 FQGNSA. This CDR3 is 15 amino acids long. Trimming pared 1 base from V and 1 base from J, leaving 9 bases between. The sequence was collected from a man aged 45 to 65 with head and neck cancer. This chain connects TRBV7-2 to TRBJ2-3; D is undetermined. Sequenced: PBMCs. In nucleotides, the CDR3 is TGTGCCAGCAGCTTAGTTCGGGCCCGCACAGATACGCAGTATTTT. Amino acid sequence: CASSLVRARTDTQYF.